This TCR beta chain derives from a study of T cells in Graves' hyperthyroidism and ophthalmopathy (dated by TCRdb to the late 2010s). With respect to the entire study: Peripheral blood was collected at initial diagnosis, before any treatment. To identify distinguishing TCR V-J signatures, a discovery cohort of 90 to 100 patients was used, comprising approximately 40 with Graves' ophthalmopathy and 57 with stable Graves' hyperthyroidism. The approximately 98 discovery patients were randomly divided into training and test sets at a 7:3 ratio. The paper reports TCR Vbeta CDR3 sequencing of about 140 peripheral blood samples: around 41 ophthalmopathy, 75 to 80 hyperthyroidism and around 17 progressor patients. The study also compared thyroid tissue and blood T-cell repertoires from several Graves' hyperthyroidism patients. After sampling, hyperthyroidism patients received methimazole starting at 30 mg daily, and ophthalmopathy patients received high-dose intravenous methylprednisolone. An independent validation cohort of fewer than 20 hyperthyroidism patients and some 15 patients who later progressed to ophthalmopathy tested prospective prediction of ophthalmopathy. Overall study results and their limits: Blood samples also contained most of the expanded thyroid clonotypes (frequency above 0.001), which suggests that blood repertoires may reflect thyroid immune responses. Sample size was not statistically predetermined, and blinding of investigators to group allocation was not performed. During validation, the model predicted progression to ophthalmopathy a median of around 6 months ahead of onset, with almost 71% sensitivity and less than 85% specificity. In cross-validation, a model built on a 13 V-J signature told ophthalmopathy apart from stable hyperthyroidism with 85% to 90% sensitivity and about 81% specificity, and in testing the same model reached 80%/75%.

This clonotype showed up many times. Its antigen is not yet known. No base qualities exist here, and no much larger clone lies one base off it. CDR1 and CDR2 (MNHEY, SVGAGI) derive from the germline V gene. The CDR3 goes from the cysteine to the phenylalanine over 15 residues. Of the read, only the CDR3 DNA is kept; its 45 bases are in frame from base 1. V is clipped by 0 bases and J by 7 bases, and the sequence between their germline boundaries is 16 bases long. Ophthalmopathy patients had moderately to severely active disease, Clinical Activity Score of at least 3, NOSPECS grade of at least 4, and duration under 3 months. Any patient with an uncontrolled infection, another autoimmune disease, pregnancy or lactation was excluded. Diagnoses were established on the basis of clinical symptoms, serum thyroxine and TRAb, thyroid ultrasound, and orbital computed tomography. PBMCs were separated from 7.5 to 10 ml of fresh peripheral blood using Ficoll-Paque density gradient centrifugation. Trizol reagent was used to extract total RNA, and RNA quality was then checked on an Agilent 2100 Bioanalyzer.

The TCR beta CDR3 regions were amplified from the RNA transcripts. The TCR CDR3 was subjected to a first round of RT-PCR using the HTBI primer set and the Qiagen OneStep RT-PCR kit. Libraries were constructed in a second round of multiplex PCR, after which size selection and purification were performed. The libraries were sequenced on an Illumina HiSeq2000 using paired-end 100 bp reads. The source study handled its data this way. Raw data were processed with SOAPnuke, discarding reads with adapters, uncalled bases, mean Phred below 15, or no exact constant-primer or identifier match. High-quality paired reads were merged with COPE v1.2.5, and unique nucleotide sequences were defined as clonotypes. MiTCR v1.1 was used to align the clonotypes against IMGT TRBV, TRBD and TRBJ reference segments. The analysis included only V-J combinations with a frequency above 0.0001, which together covered over 98% of the repertoires. The TCS score was defined as the ratio of F50 (clonal expansion) to E x V (chaos), calculated using BLOSUM62-based TCRdist between CDR3 peptides within each V-J. Welch's t-statistics and random forest reduced just over 500 V-J features to some 14, which were used in a naive Bayes classifier (R e1071). TCRdb redid the processing of the public reads, applying fastp at Q25 and MiXCR, and retained in-frame beta chains. Identical CDR3 proteins give one entry, which carries the most common genes and DNA. TCRdb, not the original authors, processed these V and J calls. The sample profile shows a few hundred thousand distinct CDR3 sequences; 15% to 20% of them were found once. Around a sixth of the sample comes from the top ten.

The receptor's source is a woman aged 40 to 50 with Graves' ophthalmopathy. Sample: blood. The chain employs TRBV6-5 and TRBJ2-7, with a tentative D gene TRBD1 over 5 matching bases. The DNA sequence is TGTGCCAGCAGTTACTCCTTGGGGCAGGGTAGAGAGCAGTACTTC. It translates to CASSYSLGQGREQYF.